Each of the 8 T cell receptor beta chains below was sequenced from the same sample in a study of prognosis after radiotherapy for stage I lung cancer. Genomic DNA was the source, and TCR beta CDR3 was amplified from it by two-round multiplex PCR. Individual primers that were specific to each TRBV and TRBJ gene served in first-round PCR. TCRdb ran MiXCR on the multiplex PCR reads and lists one entry per CDR3 protein. Altogether fewer than 25,000 distinct CDR3 sequences are present, about 40% being singletons, with the ten largest covering approximately 54%. Sample: PBMCs, taken before or after stereotactic body radiation therapy (not recorded which). These TCRs come from a donor aged 50 or older with non-small cell lung cancer.

With respect to this clonotype: At one end, the junction sequence differs from germline, possibly due to a read error. The chain joins TRBV24-1 to TRBJ2-2; D gene ambiguous. In germline, CDR1 is KGHDR, CDR2 SFDVKD. The CDR3 has 13 amino acids. The CDR3 region is CATSDMNTVELFF. In nucleotides, the CDR3 is TGTGCCACCAGTGACATGAACACCGTGGAGCTGTTTTTT.

This clonotype was found many times. The rearrangement links TRBV19 to TRBJ1-5; 9 nucleotides align to TRBD1. Unmatched junction bases numbered 9, after V lost 6 bases and J lost 6 bases. The germline CDR1 and CDR2 sequences are LNHDA and SQIVND (reference sequence). This CDR3 has 15 amino acids. The CDR3 spells CASSPGTGPTQPQHF. The CDR3 DNA reads as TGTGCCAGTAGCCCGGGGACAGGGCCCACTCAGCCCCAGCATTTT.

Remarks on this clonotype: It differs at one base from a far larger clone, so likely a read error. The rearrangement joins TRBV11-3 to TRBJ2-7; D remains unclear. The CDR3 is made up of 14 amino acids. V was cut by 1 base and J by 7 bases, with 14 bases left in between. Germline V gene data show CDR1 as SGHNT and CDR2 as YENEEA. The CDR3 loop is CASSLGSSYNEQYF. CDR3 nucleotide sequence: TGTGCCAGCAGCTTAGGTTCCTCCTACAATGAGCAGTACTTC.

This clonotype was recorded many times. The CDR3: CASSETQGFEQYF. The CDR3 DNA reads TGTGCCAGCAGTGAAACCCAGGGGTTCGAGCAGTACTTC. The V gene is TRBV6-1, the J gene TRBJ2-7; D perhaps matches TRBD1 (6 bases). Looked up from germline, CDR1 is MNHNS and CDR2 is SASEGT. The V gene lost 2 bases and the J gene lost 6 bases, with 11 bases spanning the gap. The CDR3 loop spans 13 amino acids.

This clonotype was recorded at least ten times. The chain employs TRBV27 and TRBJ2-2; tentative D call: TRBD2 (5 bases). V gave up 5 bases and J gave up 7 bases, with 17 bases separating them. CDR1 and CDR2 (germline): MNHEY, SMNVEV (reference sequence). This CDR3 contains 15 residues. CDR3 region: CASSLRSGFIGELFF. The CDR3 DNA sequence: TGTGCCAGCAGTCTCCGGTCGGGGTTTATCGGGGAGCTGTTTTTT.

The CDR3 region has the DNA TGTGCCAGCAGCTTAGTCGCAGGGTCCTCCTACGAGCAGTACTTC. Translated, it gives CASSLVAGSSYEQYF. This chain connects TRBV7-8 to TRBJ2-7; maybe TRBD1 (5 bases). Germline V gives CDR1 SGHVS, CDR2 FQNEAQ. Trimming took off 1 base at V and 0 bases at J, with 10 bases between the two ends. The CDR3 extends over 15 amino acids.

This clonotype was counted ten times or more. The chain combines TRBV5-1 with TRBJ2-5; the match to TRBD1 covers 8 bases. Germline V gene data show CDR1 as SGHRS and CDR2 as YFSETQ. V gave up 4 bases and J gave up 6 bases; unmatched junction bases: 5. The CDR3 loop spans 13 amino acids. The CDR3 nucleotides are TGCGCCAGCAGCCAAACAGGGGGAAAGACCCAGTACTTC. Translated, it gives CASSQTGGKTQYF.

Details on this clonotype: The likely explanation is a read error, given a far larger clone one base away. CDR3 sequence (DNA): TGTGCCAGCAGTTACGCAGAGGGAGGGTTTAGCACAGATACGCAGTATTTT. Amino acids: CASSYAEGGFSTDTQYF. The chain recombines TRBV6-1 with TRBJ2-3, with 7 bases aligning to TRBD2. The CDR3 runs to 17 residues. CDR1 is MNHNS and CDR2 is SASEGT in the germline V gene. V trimming: 5 bases; J trimming: 0 bases; junction bases outside the gene matches: 11.